Listed below are T cell receptor beta chains from one sample, sequenced in a study of T cell responses to AZD1222 COVID-19 vaccine. Clones were sequenced by immunoSEQ multiplex PCR, and TCRdb holds only the in-frame ones, with some missing. Of about 97,000 clones in the sample, around nine tenths are singletons; the top ten hold over 2.5%. The input for sequencing was peripheral blood, taken on day 0 of AZD1222 vaccination. Source of these receptors: an adult in good health. The CDR3 runs from the conserved cysteine through the conserved F or W. D genes are given only for firm matches. The size of a clone is reported for some rows only, either as once, few or many, or as a class for expanded clones.

clone_size: NA; d_call: NA; j_call: TRBJ1-5; v_call: TRBV28; cdr3_aa: CASSFHNNQPQHF; cdr3_nt: TGTGCCAGCAGTTTTCACAACAATCAGCCCCAGCATTTT
clone_size: once; d_call: TRBD1; j_call: TRBJ1-5; v_call: TRBV7-2; cdr3_aa: CASSLGQGVNQPQHF; cdr3_nt: TGTGCCAGCAGCTTGGGACAGGGGGTCAATCAGCCCCAGCATTTT
clone_size: NA; d_call: TRBD2; j_call: TRBJ2-5; v_call: TRBV5-4; cdr3_aa: CASSGGLAGVETQYF; cdr3_nt: TGTGCCAGCAGCGGAGGACTAGCGGGGGTAGAGACCCAGTACTTC
clone_size: NA; d_call: TRBD1; j_call: TRBJ1-5; v_call: TRBV28; cdr3_aa: CASSDYDRGNQPQHF; cdr3_nt: TGTGCCAGCAGTGATTATGACAGGGGCAATCAGCCCCAGCATTTT
clone_size: NA; d_call: NA; j_call: TRBJ1-1; v_call: TRBV7-9; cdr3_aa: CASSDSGVIF; cdr3_nt: TGTGCCAGCAGCGACTCGGGTGTAATCTTT
clone_size: once; d_call: NA; j_call: TRBJ2-1; v_call: TRBV9; cdr3_aa: CASSVGGLYNEQFF; cdr3_nt: TGTGCCAGCAGCGTAGGGGGCCTCTACAATGAGCAGTTCTTC
clone_size: NA; d_call: NA; j_call: TRBJ1-2; v_call: TRBV29-1; cdr3_aa: CSGQDLGGDYGYTF; cdr3_nt: TGCAGCGGCCAGGATTTGGGGGGCGACTATGGCTACACCTTC
clone_size: NA; d_call: TRBD2; j_call: TRBJ2-3; v_call: TRBV18; cdr3_aa: CASSPILADTDTQYF; cdr3_nt: TGTGCCAGCTCACCGATCCTAGCGGACACAGATACGCAGTATTTT
clone_size: once; d_call: NA; j_call: TRBJ2-5; v_call: TRBV6-2/TRBV6-3; cdr3_aa: CASSWSEETQYF; cdr3_nt: TGTGCCAGCAGTTGGTCCGAAGAGACCCAGTACTTC
clone_size: NA; d_call: NA; j_call: TRBJ2-3; v_call: TRBV3-1/TRBV3-2; cdr3_aa: CASSRAALADTQYF; cdr3_nt: TGTGCCAGCAGCCGGGCGGCCCTGGCAGATACGCAGTATTTT
clone_size: NA; d_call: NA; j_call: TRBJ1-4; v_call: TRBV6-1; cdr3_aa: CASSHKLATNEKLFF; cdr3_nt: TGTGCCAGCAGTCACAAACTCGCAACTAATGAAAAACTGTTTTTT
clone_size: NA; d_call: NA; j_call: TRBJ1-2; v_call: TRBV3-1/TRBV3-2; cdr3_aa: CASSQGGFYGYTF; cdr3_nt: TGTGCCAGCAGCCAAGGGGGTTTCTATGGCTACACCTTC
clone_size: NA; d_call: TRBD2; j_call: TRBJ2-1; v_call: TRBV3-1/TRBV3-2; cdr3_aa: CASSLQAGSYNEQFF; cdr3_nt: TGTGCCAGCAGCCTTCAAGCGGGGTCCTACAATGAGCAGTTCTTC
clone_size: NA; d_call: NA; j_call: TRBJ1-2; v_call: TRBV27; cdr3_aa: CASSPQVDNYGYTF; cdr3_nt: TGTGCCAGCAGTCCCCAGGTGGATAACTATGGCTACACCTTC
clone_size: NA; d_call: NA; j_call: TRBJ1-5; v_call: TRBV18; cdr3_aa: CASSPLGESNQPQHF; cdr3_nt: TGTGCCAGCTCACCACTGGGGGAGAGCAATCAGCCCCAGCATTTT
clone_size: NA; d_call: NA; j_call: TRBJ2-1; v_call: TRBV21-1; cdr3_aa: CASSKAGRGGAGEQFF; cdr3_nt: TGTGCCAGCAGCAAAGCGGGTCGCGGGGGGGCAGGTGAGCAGTTCTTC
clone_size: NA; d_call: NA; j_call: TRBJ2-2; v_call: TRBV7-2; cdr3_aa: CASSFAGTTRELFF; cdr3_nt: TGTGCCAGCAGCTTCGCCGGGACAACGAGGGAGCTGTTTTTT
clone_size: NA; d_call: NA; j_call: TRBJ1-1; v_call: TRBV7-3; cdr3_aa: CASSSSGRQSTEAFF; cdr3_nt: TGTGCCAGCAGCTCAAGTGGCCGGCAGAGCACTGAAGCTTTCTTT
clone_size: NA; d_call: TRBD1; j_call: TRBJ1-4; v_call: TRBV28; cdr3_aa: CAIPGTGNEKLFF; cdr3_nt: TGTGCCATACCCGGGACAGGGAACGAAAAACTGTTTTTT
clone_size: NA; d_call: NA; j_call: TRBJ1-5; v_call: TRBV24-1; cdr3_aa: CATSDFHSNQPQHF; cdr3_nt: TGTGCCACCAGTGATTTTCACAGTAATCAGCCCCAGCATTTT
clone_size: NA; d_call: NA; j_call: TRBJ1-5; v_call: TRBV6-5; cdr3_aa: CASRGVRRYQPQHF; cdr3_nt: TGTGCCAGCAGAGGAGTGAGGAGGTATCAGCCCCAGCATTTT
clone_size: NA; d_call: NA; j_call: TRBJ2-2; v_call: TRBV25-1; cdr3_aa: CASSEYLGDGTGELFF; cdr3_nt: TGTGCCAGCAGTGAATATCTCGGGGACGGTACCGGGGAGCTGTTTTTT
clone_size: NA; d_call: NA; j_call: TRBJ2-7; v_call: TRBV19; cdr3_aa: CASTRTLSSYEQYF; cdr3_nt: TGTGCCAGTACGCGGACTTTGAGCTCCTACGAGCAGTACTTC
clone_size: NA; d_call: NA; j_call: TRBJ1-2; v_call: TRBV28; cdr3_aa: CASSFRAKRGYTF; cdr3_nt: TGTGCCAGCAGTTTCAGGGCTAAACGAGGCTACACCTTC
clone_size: NA; d_call: TRBD1; j_call: TRBJ1-5; v_call: TRBV30; cdr3_aa: CAWSVGGGRGQPQHF; cdr3_nt: TGTGCCTGGAGTGTAGGAGGGGGCCGGGGACAGCCCCAGCATTTT
clone_size: NA; d_call: TRBD2; j_call: TRBJ2-3; v_call: TRBV5-4; cdr3_aa: CASSASGAATDTQYF; cdr3_nt: TGTGCCAGCAGTGCTAGCGGGGCTGCCACAGATACGCAGTATTTT
clone_size: NA; d_call: NA; j_call: TRBJ2-5; v_call: TRBV2; cdr3_aa: CASSERGRETQYF; cdr3_nt: TGTGCCAGCAGTGAGAGGGGTCGAGAGACCCAGTACTTC
clone_size: NA; d_call: NA; j_call: TRBJ2-5; v_call: TRBV7-2; cdr3_aa: CASSLGASRETQYF; cdr3_nt: TGTGCCAGCAGCTTAGGGGCTAGTCGGGAGACCCAGTACTTC
clone_size: NA; d_call: TRBD1; j_call: TRBJ2-1; v_call: TRBV11-3; cdr3_aa: CASSSGGYEQFF; cdr3_nt: TGTGCCAGCAGCTCAGGGGGCTATGAGCAGTTCTTC
clone_size: NA; d_call: TRBD1; j_call: TRBJ1-1; v_call: TRBV11-3; cdr3_aa: CASSFGQGGKTEAFF; cdr3_nt: TGTGCCAGCAGCTTCGGACAGGGGGGGAAAACTGAAGCTTTCTTT
clone_size: once; d_call: NA; j_call: TRBJ1-5; v_call: TRBV7-2; cdr3_aa: CASSRNSNQPQHF; cdr3_nt: TGTGCCAGCAGCCGGAATAGCAATCAGCCCCAGCATTTT
clone_size: once; d_call: NA; j_call: TRBJ1-5; v_call: TRBV27; cdr3_aa: CASSLSIGLGQPQHF; cdr3_nt: TGTGCCAGCAGTTTATCGATAGGGTTGGGTCAGCCCCAGCATTTT
clone_size: NA; d_call: TRBD1; j_call: TRBJ1-2; v_call: TRBV28; cdr3_aa: CASSFAGDSLYGYTF; cdr3_nt: TGTGCCAGCAGTTTTGCCGGGGACAGCCTTTATGGCTACACCTTC
clone_size: NA; d_call: NA; j_call: TRBJ1-3; v_call: TRBV21-1; cdr3_aa: CATQGRGLNSGNTIYF; cdr3_nt: TGTGCCACCCAAGGTCGAGGGCTAAACTCTGGAAACACCATATATTTT
clone_size: NA; d_call: NA; j_call: TRBJ1-4; v_call: TRBV2; cdr3_aa: CASIYYRATNEKLFF; cdr3_nt: TGTGCCAGCATTTATTACAGGGCGACTAATGAAAAACTGTTTTTT
clone_size: NA; d_call: NA; j_call: TRBJ1-5; v_call: TRBV30; cdr3_aa: CAWSWGGSNQPQHF; cdr3_nt: TGTGCCTGGAGTTGGGGAGGGAGCAATCAGCCCCAGCATTTT
clone_size: NA; d_call: TRBD2; j_call: TRBJ2-7; v_call: TRBV6-5; cdr3_aa: CASSYSGGLAVYEQYF; cdr3_nt: TGTGCCAGCAGTTACTCCGGTGGCCTAGCGGTCTACGAGCAGTACTTC
clone_size: NA; d_call: NA; j_call: TRBJ1-2; v_call: TRBV3-1/TRBV3-2; cdr3_aa: CASSQDLREFGYTF; cdr3_nt: TGTGCCAGCAGCCAAGATCTAAGAGAATTCGGCTACACCTTC
clone_size: once; d_call: NA; j_call: TRBJ1-2; v_call: TRBV24-1; cdr3_aa: CATSDLQHSHGYTF; cdr3_nt: TGTGCCACCAGTGATTTGCAGCACAGCCATGGCTACACCTTC
clone_size: NA; d_call: NA; j_call: TRBJ1-1; v_call: TRBV7-9; cdr3_aa: CASSLGGDEGFF; cdr3_nt: TGTGCCAGCAGCTTAGGGGGGGATGAAGGTTTCTTT
clone_size: NA; d_call: NA; j_call: TRBJ2-7; v_call: TRBV6-1; cdr3_aa: CASSEAPGIAYEQYF; cdr3_nt: TGTGCCAGCAGTGAAGCGCCCGGGATCGCCTACGAGCAGTACTTC
clone_size: NA; d_call: NA; j_call: TRBJ1-1; v_call: TRBV28; cdr3_aa: CASRVRLNTEAFF; cdr3_nt: TGTGCCAGCAGGGTAAGACTGAACACTGAAGCTTTCTTT
clone_size: NA; d_call: NA; j_call: TRBJ1-4; v_call: TRBV10-3; cdr3_aa: CAISEVLGGSGEKLFF; cdr3_nt: TGTGCCATCAGTGAGGTGTTGGGGGGTAGCGGTGAAAAACTGTTTTTT
clone_size: NA; d_call: NA; j_call: TRBJ2-7; v_call: TRBV30; cdr3_aa: CAWRRGVISYEQYF; cdr3_nt: TGTGCCTGGAGGAGGGGGGTAATCTCCTACGAGCAGTACTTC
clone_size: NA; d_call: NA; j_call: TRBJ1-2; v_call: TRBV19; cdr3_aa: CASSPLGRGYTF; cdr3_nt: TGTGCCAGTAGCCCCCTCGGACGCGGCTACACCTTC
clone_size: NA; d_call: NA; j_call: TRBJ1-1; v_call: TRBV7-9; cdr3_aa: CASSHGVATGDTEAFF; cdr3_nt: TGTGCCAGCAGCCACGGTGTCGCGACTGGGGACACTGAAGCTTTCTTT
clone_size: NA; d_call: NA; j_call: TRBJ1-1; v_call: TRBV12-5; cdr3_aa: CASGFLGGGEAFF; cdr3_nt: TGTGCTAGTGGTTTTCTCGGAGGGGGGGAAGCTTTCTTT
clone_size: NA; d_call: NA; j_call: TRBJ1-4; v_call: TRBV6-2/TRBV6-3; cdr3_aa: CASSYGGLQEKLFF; cdr3_nt: TGTGCCAGCAGTTATGGGGGGCTACAAGAAAAACTGTTTTTT
clone_size: once; d_call: NA; j_call: TRBJ2-7; v_call: TRBV9; cdr3_aa: CASSDGDGAPYEQYF; cdr3_nt: TGTGCCAGCAGCGACGGAGATGGAGCCCCCTACGAGCAGTACTTC
clone_size: NA; d_call: TRBD1; j_call: TRBJ1-3; v_call: TRBV7-9; cdr3_aa: CASSLWTGQGNTIYF; cdr3_nt: TGTGCCAGCAGCTTATGGACAGGGCAAGGAAACACCATATATTTT
clone_size: NA; d_call: TRBD1; j_call: TRBJ2-7; v_call: TRBV6-4; cdr3_aa: CASSTKGQGCSYEQYF; cdr3_nt: TGTGCCAGCAGTACTAAAGGACAGGGGTGCTCCTACGAGCAGTACTTC
clone_size: few; d_call: NA; j_call: TRBJ2-3; v_call: TRBV6-4; cdr3_aa: CASSEGLASTDTQYF; cdr3_nt: TGTGCCAGCAGTGAGGGACTGGCTAGCACAGATACGCAGTATTTT
clone_size: NA; d_call: NA; j_call: TRBJ1-6; v_call: TRBV11-2; cdr3_aa: CASSLEQRGDSPLHF; cdr3_nt: TGTGCCAGCAGCTTAGAACAAAGGGGGGATTCACCCCTCCACTTT